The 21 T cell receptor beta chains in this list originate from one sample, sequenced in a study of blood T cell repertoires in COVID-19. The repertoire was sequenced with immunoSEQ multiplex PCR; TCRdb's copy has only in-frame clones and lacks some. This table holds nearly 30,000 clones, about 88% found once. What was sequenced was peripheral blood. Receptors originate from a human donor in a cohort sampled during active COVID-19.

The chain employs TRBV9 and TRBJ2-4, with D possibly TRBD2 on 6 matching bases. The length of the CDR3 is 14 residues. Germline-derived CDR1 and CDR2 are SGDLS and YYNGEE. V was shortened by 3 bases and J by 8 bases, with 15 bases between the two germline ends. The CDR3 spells CASSAGGVRDIQYF. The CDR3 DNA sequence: TGTGCCAGCAGCGCCGGAGGGGTGCGGGACATTCAGTACTTC.

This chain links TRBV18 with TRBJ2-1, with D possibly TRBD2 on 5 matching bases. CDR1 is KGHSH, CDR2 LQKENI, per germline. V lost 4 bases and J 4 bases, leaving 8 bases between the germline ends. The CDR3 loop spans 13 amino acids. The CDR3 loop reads CASSRAAYNEQFF. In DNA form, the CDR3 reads TGTGCCAGCTCACGAGCGGCGTACAATGAGCAGTTCTTC. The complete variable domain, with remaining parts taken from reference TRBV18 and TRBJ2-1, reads NAGVMQNPRHLVRRRGQEARLRCSPMKGHSHVYWYRQLPEEGLKFMVYLQKENIIDESGMPKERFSAEFPKEGPSILRIQQVVRGDSAAYFCASSRAAYNEQFFGPGTRLTVL.

The CDR3 loop is CASSPGQGAYSPLHF. In nucleotides, the CDR3 is TGCGCCAGCAGCCCGGGACAGGGGGCGTATTCACCCCTCCACTTT. The chain has TRBV5-1 and TRBJ1-6, with 12 bases aligning to TRBD1. V lost 4 bases, J lost 8 bases, and 4 bases stayed unmatched. From germline, CDR1 is SGHRS and CDR2 YFSETQ. This CDR3 has 15 amino acids.

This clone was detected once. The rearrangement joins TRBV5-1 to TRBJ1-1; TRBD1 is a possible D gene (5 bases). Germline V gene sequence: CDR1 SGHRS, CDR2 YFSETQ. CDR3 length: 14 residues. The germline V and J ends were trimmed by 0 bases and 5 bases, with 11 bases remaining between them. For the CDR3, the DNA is TGCGCCAGCAGCTTGGGGCAGGGTGGGACTGAAGCTTTCTTT. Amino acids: CASSLGQGGTEAFF. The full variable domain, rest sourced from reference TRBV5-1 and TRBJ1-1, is KAGVTQTPRYLIKTRGQQVTLSCSPISGHRSVSWYQQTPGQGLQFLFEYFSETQRNKGNFPGRFSGRQFSNSRSEMNVSTLELGDSALYLCASSLGQGGTEAFFGQGTRLTVV.

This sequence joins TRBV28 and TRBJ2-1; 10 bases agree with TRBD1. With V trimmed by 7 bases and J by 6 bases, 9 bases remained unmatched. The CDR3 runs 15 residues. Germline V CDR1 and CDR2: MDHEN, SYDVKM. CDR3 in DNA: TGTGCCAGCACCCCGGGACAGGGGACGAGCAATGAGCAGTTCTTC. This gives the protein CASTPGQGTSNEQFF.

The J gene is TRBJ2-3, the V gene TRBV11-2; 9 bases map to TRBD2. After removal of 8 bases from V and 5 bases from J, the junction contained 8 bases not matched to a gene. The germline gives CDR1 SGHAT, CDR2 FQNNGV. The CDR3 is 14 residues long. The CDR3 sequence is CASGLAGVKDTQYF. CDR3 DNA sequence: TGTGCCAGCGGGTTAGCGGGGGTAAAAGATACGCAGTATTTT. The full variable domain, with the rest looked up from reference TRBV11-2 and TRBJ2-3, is EAGVAQSPRYKIIEKRQSVAFWCNPISGHATLYWYQQILGQGPKLLIQFQNNGVVDDSQLPKDRFSAERLKGVDSTLKIQPAKLEDSAVYLCASGLAGVKDTQYFGPGTRLTVL.

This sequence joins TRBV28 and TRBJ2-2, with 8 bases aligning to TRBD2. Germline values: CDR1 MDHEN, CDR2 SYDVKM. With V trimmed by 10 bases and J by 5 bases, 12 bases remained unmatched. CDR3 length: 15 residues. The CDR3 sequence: CATQRLAGETGELFF. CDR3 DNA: TGTGCCACACAACGGCTAGCGGGTGAGACCGGGGAGCTGTTTTTT. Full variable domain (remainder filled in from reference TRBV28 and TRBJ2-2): DVKVTQSSRYLVKRTGEKVFLECVQDMDHENMFWYRQDPGLGLRLIYFSYDVKMKEKGDIPEGYSVSREKKERFSLILESASTNQTSMYLCATQRLAGETGELFFGEGSRLTVL.

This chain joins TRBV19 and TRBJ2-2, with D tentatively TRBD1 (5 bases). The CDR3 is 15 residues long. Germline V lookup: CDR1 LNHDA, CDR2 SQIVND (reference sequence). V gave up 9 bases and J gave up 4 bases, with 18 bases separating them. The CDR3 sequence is CASEPQGRSTGELFF. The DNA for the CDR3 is TGTGCCAGCGAGCCCCAGGGTCGTAGCACCGGGGAGCTGTTTTTT.

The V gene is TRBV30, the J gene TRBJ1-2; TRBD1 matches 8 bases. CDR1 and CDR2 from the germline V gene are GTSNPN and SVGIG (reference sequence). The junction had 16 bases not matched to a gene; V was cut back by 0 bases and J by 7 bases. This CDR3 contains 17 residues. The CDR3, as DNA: TGTGCCTGGAGTGTACGGGGAATGAGGACAGGGATTTTTGGCTACACCTTC. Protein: CAWSVRGMRTGIFGYTF. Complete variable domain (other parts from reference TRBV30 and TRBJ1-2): SQTIHQWPATLVQPVGSPLSLECTVEGTSNPNLYWYRQAAGRGLQLLFYSVGIGQISSEVPQNLSASRPQDRQFILSSKKLLLSDSGFYLCAWSVRGMRTGIFGYTFGSGTRLTVV.

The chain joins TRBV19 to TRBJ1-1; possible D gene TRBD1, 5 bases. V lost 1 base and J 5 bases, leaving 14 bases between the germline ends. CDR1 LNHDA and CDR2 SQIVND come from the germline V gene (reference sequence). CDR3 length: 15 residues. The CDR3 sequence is CASSIATGGLTEAFF. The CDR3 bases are TGTGCCAGTAGTATAGCGACGGGGGGATTGACTGAAGCTTTCTTT.

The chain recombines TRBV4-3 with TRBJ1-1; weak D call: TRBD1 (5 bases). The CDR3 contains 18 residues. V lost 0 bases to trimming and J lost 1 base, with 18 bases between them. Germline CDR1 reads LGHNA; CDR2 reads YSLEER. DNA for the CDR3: TGCGCCAGCAGCCAAGATTATCCGGGGGTCTCGAGGAACACTGAAGCTTTCTTT. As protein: CASSQDYPGVSRNTEAFF.

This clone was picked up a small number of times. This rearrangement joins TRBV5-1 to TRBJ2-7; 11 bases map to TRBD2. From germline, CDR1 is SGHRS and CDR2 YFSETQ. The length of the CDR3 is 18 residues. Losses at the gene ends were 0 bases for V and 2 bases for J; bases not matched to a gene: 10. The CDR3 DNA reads TGCGCCAGCAGCTTGGCCGCGATACTAGCGGGGGTCCCCTACGAGCAGTACTTC. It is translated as CASSLAAILAGVPYEQYF.

The chain's CDR3 is CASSRLQGIGNTIYF. CDR3 in DNA: TGTGCCAGTTCTCGGCTTCAGGGGATAGGGAACACCATATATTTT. The chain couples TRBV19 to TRBJ1-3; perhaps TRBD1 as D (6 bases). V dropped 8 bases and J dropped 7 bases, with 21 bases sitting between them. This CDR3 contains 15 residues. Looked up from germline, CDR1 is LNHDA and CDR2 is SQIVND (reference sequence).

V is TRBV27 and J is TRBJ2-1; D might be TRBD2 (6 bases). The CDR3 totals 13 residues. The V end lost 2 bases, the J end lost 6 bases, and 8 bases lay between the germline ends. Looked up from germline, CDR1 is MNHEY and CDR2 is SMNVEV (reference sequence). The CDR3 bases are TGTGCCAGCAGTTTACGGAGGGGCAATGAGCAGTTCTTC. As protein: CASSLRRGNEQFF.

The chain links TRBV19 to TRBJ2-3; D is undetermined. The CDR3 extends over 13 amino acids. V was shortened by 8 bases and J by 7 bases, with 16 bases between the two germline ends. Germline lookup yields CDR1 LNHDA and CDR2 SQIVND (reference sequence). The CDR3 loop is CASSQSGSNTQYF. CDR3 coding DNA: TGTGCCAGTTCTCAGTCAGGAAGCAATACGCAGTATTTT. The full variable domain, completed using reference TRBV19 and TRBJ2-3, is DGGITQSPKYLFRKEGQNVTLSCEQNLNHDAMYWYRQDPGQGLRLIYYSQIVNDFQKGDIAEGYSVSREKKESFPLTVTSAQKNPTAFYLCASSQSGSNTQYFGPGTRLTVL.

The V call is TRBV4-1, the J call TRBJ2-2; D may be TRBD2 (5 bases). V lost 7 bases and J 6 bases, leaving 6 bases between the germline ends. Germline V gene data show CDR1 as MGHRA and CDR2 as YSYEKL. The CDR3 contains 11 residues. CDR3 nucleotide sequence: TGCGCCAGCATGCGGGCCGGGGAGCTGTTTTTT. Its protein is CASMRAGELFF.

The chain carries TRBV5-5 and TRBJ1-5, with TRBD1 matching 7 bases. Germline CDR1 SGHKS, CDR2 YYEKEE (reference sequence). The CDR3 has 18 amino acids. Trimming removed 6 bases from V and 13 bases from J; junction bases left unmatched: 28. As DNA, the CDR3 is TGTGCCAGCACCCCTGATGCGGCAGGTTACAGGGGCGCGCCGGGGCAGCATTTT. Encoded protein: CASTPDAAGYRGAPGQHF.

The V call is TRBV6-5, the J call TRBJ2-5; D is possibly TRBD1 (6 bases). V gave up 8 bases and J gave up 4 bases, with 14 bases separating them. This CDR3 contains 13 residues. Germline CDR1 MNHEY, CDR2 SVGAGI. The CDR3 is CASHRVVGETQYF. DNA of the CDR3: TGTGCCAGCCACAGGGTTGTTGGAGAGACCCAGTACTTC.

The CDR3 sequence: CASSLGSGETQYF. The CDR3 DNA reads as TGTGCCAGCAGCTTAGGGTCGGGAGAGACCCAGTACTTC. This chain uses TRBV7-2 with TRBJ2-5; D remains ambiguous. This CDR3 comprises 13 residues. From germline, CDR1 is SGHTA and CDR2 FQGNSA. The ends were cut back, 1 base at V and 4 bases at J, with 7 bases in the middle.

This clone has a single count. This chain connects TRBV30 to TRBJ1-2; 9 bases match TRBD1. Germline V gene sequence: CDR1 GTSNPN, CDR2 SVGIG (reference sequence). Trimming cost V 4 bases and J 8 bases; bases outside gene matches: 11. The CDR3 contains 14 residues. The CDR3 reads CAWNTGTGSIGYTF. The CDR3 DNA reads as TGTGCCTGGAATACTGGGACAGGGTCTATAGGCTACACCTTC. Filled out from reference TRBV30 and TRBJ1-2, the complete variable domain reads SQTIHQWPATLVQPVGSPLSLECTVEGTSNPNLYWYRQAAGRGLQLLFYSVGIGQISSEVPQNLSASRPQDRQFILSSKKLLLSDSGFYLCAWNTGTGSIGYTFGSGTRLTVV.

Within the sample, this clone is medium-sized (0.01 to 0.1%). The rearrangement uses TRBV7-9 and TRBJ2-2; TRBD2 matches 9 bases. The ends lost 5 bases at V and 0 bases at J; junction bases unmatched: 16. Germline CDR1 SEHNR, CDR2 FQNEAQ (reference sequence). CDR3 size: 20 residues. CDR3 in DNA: TGTGCCAGCAGCACCTCCAGCGGGGGGATTACGTTCGCGAACACCGGGGAGCTGTTTTTT. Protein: CASSTSSGGITFANTGELFF. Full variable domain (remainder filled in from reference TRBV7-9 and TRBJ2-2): DTGVSQNPRHKITKRGQNVTFRCDPISEHNRLYWYRQTLGQGPEFLTYFQNEAQLEKSRLLSDRFSAERPKGSFSTLEIQRTEQGDSAMYLCASSTSSGGITFANTGELFFGEGSRLTVL.